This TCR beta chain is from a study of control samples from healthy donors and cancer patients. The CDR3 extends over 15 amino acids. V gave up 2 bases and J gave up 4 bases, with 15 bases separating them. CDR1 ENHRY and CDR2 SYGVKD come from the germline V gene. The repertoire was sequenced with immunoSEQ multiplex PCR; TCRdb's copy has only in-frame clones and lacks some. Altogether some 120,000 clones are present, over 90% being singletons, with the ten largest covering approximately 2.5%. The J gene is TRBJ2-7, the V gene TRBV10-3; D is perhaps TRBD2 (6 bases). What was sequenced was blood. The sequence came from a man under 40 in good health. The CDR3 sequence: CAISENGGATYEQYV. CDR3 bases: TGTGCCATCAGTGAGAACGGCGGGGCCACATACGAGCAGTACGTC.